This TCR beta chain was documented in a study of OX40 agonist ivuxolimab in advanced cancers. About the full investigation: The costimulatory receptor OX40 (CD134) was targeted by ivuxolimab, a fully human IgG2 agonistic monoclonal antibody. Prior anti-PD-1, anti-PD-L1 or anti-CTLA-4 therapy was permitted, and 40% to 50% of dose-escalation patients had received checkpoint inhibitors. The dose-escalation cohort was approximately 83% male with a mean age of 60 years, ranging from roughly 20 to 80. The paper covers the monotherapy dose-escalation part of the phase I ivuxolimab trial, which included N ≈ 52 patients. Intravenous ivuxolimab was administered to patients every 2 weeks at six dose levels: 0.01, 0.1, 0.3, 1.5, 3 and 10 mg/kg. Of the 50 to 55 patients in dose escalation, some 20 had hepatocellular carcinoma, around 15 had melanoma, 9 had renal cell carcinoma and 9 had head and neck cancer. Partial responses occurred in three dose-escalation patients, of whom one had hepatocellular carcinoma and two had cutaneous melanoma. Peripheral TCRbeta sequencing was intended to test whether TCR sequence diversity was altered and clonal T-cell expansion was caused by ivuxolimab. Results the study describes overall, beyond this receptor: After ivuxolimab, expanded clones were on average more numerous among CD8+ T cells than among CD4+ T cells. Which antigens the clonally expanded peripheral T cells were specific for was not determined. Clonal expansion of both CD4+ and CD8+ blood T cells was observed from baseline to week 6 at doses 0.1 to 3.0 mg/kg. Low levels of normalized T-cell clonal expansion were also seen in some patients who did not respond. In the 0.1-3.0 mg/kg groups, partial responders were among the patients with the lowest normalized peripheral clonal expansion, particularly in CD8+ T cells.

Regarding this clone: Its antigen target is currently unknown. Nothing much larger sits one base from this clone, and base qualities are not available.

The trial excluded patients who had a history of autoimmune disease or who were on systemic immunosuppression. Peripheral blood for TCR sequencing was collected from all dose cohorts at baseline, on cycle 4 day 1, and on cycle 7 day 1. Samples came from an open-label, multicenter, first-in-human phase I dose-escalation trial of ivuxolimab. Adults with locally advanced or metastatic melanoma, renal cell, hepatocellular, or head and neck squamous cell carcinoma were enrolled in the trial. CD4+ and CD8+ T cells were sorted separately from peripheral blood before TCR sequencing. V gives up 5 bases and J gives up 5 bases, and the segment between their germline ends measures 9 bases. For CDR1 and CDR2, the germline V gene lists MRHNA and SNTAGT. The CDR3 sequence holds 13 residues, the cysteine and phenylalanine included. Here the CDR3 DNA is all that survives: 39 bases in frame from base 1. Genomic DNA was extracted from sorted cells for sequencing of the TCRbeta CDR3 region. TCRbeta CDR3 regions were sequenced using the immunoSEQ Assay. TCRdb holds this immuneACCESS table with in-frame rearrangements only. Some clones are missing; in checked studies, unresolved V genes explain under half, and the rest has no known cause. This sample is represented by some 78,000 clones; more than 70% of them were singletons. Of the sample, 0.4% to 0.6% falls within the top ten clones.

This TCR derives from an adult with an advanced solid tumor such as melanoma, head and neck, liver or kidney cancer. The receptor chain draws on TRBV6-4 and TRBJ2-2, with a weak D call of TRBD1 (5 bases match). Specimen: CD4+ or CD8+ T cells sorted from blood, collected in a trial of the OX40 agonist ivuxolimab. The sequenced DNA: TGTGCCAGCAGTCTGACAGAGACCGGGGAGCTGTTTTTT. Its amino acids are CASSLTETGELFF.